This is a list of T cell receptor beta chains from one sample in a study of siplizumab effects on memory and regulatory T cells. Libraries were prepared by immunoSEQ multiplex PCR; TCRdb keeps only in-frame clonotypes and omits some of them. The sample holds around 100,000 clones, about 90% seen once. Sequences were obtained from CD4+ T cells sorted from blood. Receptor source: a human donor in good health. CDR3s include the opening cysteine and the closing phenylalanine or tryptophan. The D gene is left open where the match is weak. The listing skips clone size in some rows; elsewhere it reads once, few, many or a size class.

TRBJ1-2 | - | TRBV7-2 | few | TGTGCCAGCAGCCCTAATCGGGCCTCCTGGAGCTACACCTTC | CASSPNRASWSYTF
TRBJ2-2 | - | TRBV2 | - | TGTGCCAGCAGTCCCACAGCGAACACCGGGGAGCTGTTTTTT | CASSPTANTGELFF
TRBJ1-5 | - | TRBV28 | - | TGTGCCAGCAGTTCCCCTGGGGCCATGAAAAGCAATCAGCCCCAGCATTTT | CASSSPGAMKSNQPQHF
TRBJ2-7 | - | TRBV6-1 | - | TGTGCCAGCAGGGGCCGGGGGGCCCAAACCTACGAGCAGTACTTC | CASRGRGAQTYEQYF
TRBJ2-4 | - | TRBV2 | once | TGTGCCAGCAGTGAACTCAGGGCCATTCAGTACTTC | CASSELRAIQYF
TRBJ1-2 | TRBD1 | TRBV19 | - | TGTGCCAGTACCCAGGGACAGGGCCCGAACTATGGCTACACCTTC | CASTQGQGPNYGYTF
TRBJ1-6 | TRBD1 | TRBV27 | - | TGTGCCAGCAGTCCCGGGGACAGGGGAAATTCACCCCTCCACTTT | CASSPGDRGNSPLHF
TRBJ2-2 | TRBD2 | TRBV30 | - | TGTGCCTGGAAGGCTAGCGGAAAGACCGGGGAGCTGTTTTTT | CAWKASGKTGELFF
TRBJ2-4 | - | TRBV4-1 | - | TGCGCCAGCAGCCAGCGGACAGAGGCCAAAAACATTCAGTACTTC | CASSQRTEAKNIQYF
TRBJ2-5 | - | TRBV2 | - | TGTGCCAGCAATGTAGGTCAGCCCCGGGAGACCCAGTACTTC | CASNVGQPRETQYF
TRBJ1-2 | TRBD1 | TRBV5-4 | - | TGTGCCAGCAGCTTGGGGGACAGGGTGGAAGGCTACACCTTC | CASSLGDRVEGYTF
TRBJ2-3 | TRBD2 | TRBV7-3 | - | TGTGCCAGCAGCTCCCGGACTAGCGGGGGGTCAGATACGCAGTATTTT | CASSSRTSGGSDTQYF
TRBJ2-3 | - | TRBV5-1 | - | TGCGCCAGCAGCTTGGCGGGGGGCGTGGATACGCAGTATTTT | CASSLAGGVDTQYF
TRBJ1-4 | TRBD1 | TRBV19 | - | TGTGCCAGTAGGGGGACAGAGAATAATGAAAAACTGTTTTTT | CASRGTENNEKLFF
TRBJ2-7 | TRBD1 | TRBV28 | - | TGTGCCAGCAGTTTAGCAGGGACAGGGAGGTCCTACGAGCAGTACTTC | CASSLAGTGRSYEQYF
TRBJ1-4 | - | TRBV10-3 | - | TGTGCCATCAGTGTAGGAGCAACTAATGAAAAACTGTTTTTT | CAISVGATNEKLFF
TRBJ1-5 | - | TRBV29-1 | few | TGCAGCGTCCAGGGAAACGCCAATCAGCCCCAGCATTTT | CSVQGNANQPQHF
TRBJ2-1 | - | TRBV15 | - | TGTGCCACCAGCACAAGGGTAGTGAATGAGCAGTTCTTC | CATSTRVVNEQFF
TRBJ2-5 | - | TRBV7-2 | - | TGTGCCAGCAGCTTAAATGACCCGGGCCTACCCTTTCAAGAGACCCAGTACTTC | CASSLNDPGLPFQETQYF
TRBJ2-7 | TRBD1 | TRBV18 | - | TGTGCCAGCTCTCGATACCCCGGGACAGCCAGCTCCTACGAGCAGTACTTC | CASSRYPGTASSYEQYF
TRBJ1-1 | - | TRBV19 | - | TGTGCCAGTAGTATTTCAGATACAGCTGAAGCTTTCTTT | CASSISDTAEAFF
TRBJ2-2 | - | TRBV7-3 | - | TGTGCCAGCAGCTTAACAGGTGACAGATACACCGGGGAGCTGTTTTTT | CASSLTGDRYTGELFF
TRBJ1-5 | - | TRBV5-1 | few | TGCGCCAGCAGCTTGATGGCGGGTCAGCCCCAGCATTTT | CASSLMAGQPQHF